Listed here is a single T cell receptor beta chain. What it recognizes is unknown. This likely comes from a read error, as the CDR3 has no conserved phenylalanine or tryptophan at its end. The data were obtained in a study of regulatory T cells in long-lasting Graves disease. Turning to the study itself: Freshly diagnosed Graves' patients had used antithyroid drugs for under 3 months.

CDR3 size: 15 residues. With 7 bases clipped from V and 7 bases from J, the junction kept 13 bases outside the gene matches. General observations from the study: Examination was confined to peripheral blood, excluding thyroid tissue. The study found TRBV28, TRBJ1-2 and TRBJ2-5 favored in persistent disease. New patients shared approximately 970 public clonotypes, and persistent patients shared more, with under 3,000.

Described time point: newly diagnosed GD, antithyroid drugs for less than 3 months. RNA from PBMCs was the source of the TCR library. Investigators prepared the TCR beta libraries by applying iRepertoire HTBI primers and Arm-PCR of CDR3 regions. TCRdb recomputed calls from the multiplex PCR reads with MiXCR, one row per CDR3 protein. The sample lists a few hundred thousand distinct CDR3 sequences, just over 20% occurring once. The sequence came from a female donor with Graves disease. The sample was peripheral blood mononuclear cells (PBMCs), taken at new diagnosis, from a patient treated with antithyroid drugs. V usage is TRBV12-3 or TRBV12-4 and J usage is TRBJ2-1, with 7 nucleotides matching TRBD2. In DNA form, the CDR3 reads TGTGCCAGCACCCGGGGAGGCGGGAGAAGGAATGAGCAGTTCTCC. It translates to CASTRGGGRRNEQFS.